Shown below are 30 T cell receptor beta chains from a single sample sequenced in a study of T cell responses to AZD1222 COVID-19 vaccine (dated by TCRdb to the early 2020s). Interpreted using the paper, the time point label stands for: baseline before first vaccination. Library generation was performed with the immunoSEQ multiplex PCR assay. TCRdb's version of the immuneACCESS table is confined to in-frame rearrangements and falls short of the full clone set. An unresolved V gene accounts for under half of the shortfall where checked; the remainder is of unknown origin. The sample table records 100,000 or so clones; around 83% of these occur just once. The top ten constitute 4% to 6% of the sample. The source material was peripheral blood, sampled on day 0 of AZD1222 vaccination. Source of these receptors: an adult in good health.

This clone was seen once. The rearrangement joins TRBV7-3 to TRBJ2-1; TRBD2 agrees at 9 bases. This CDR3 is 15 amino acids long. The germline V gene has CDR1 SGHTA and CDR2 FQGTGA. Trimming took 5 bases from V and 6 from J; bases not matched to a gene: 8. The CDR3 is CASSPTGTSTNEQFF. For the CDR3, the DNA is TGTGCCAGCAGCCCCACCGGGACTAGCACCAATGAGCAGTTCTTC.

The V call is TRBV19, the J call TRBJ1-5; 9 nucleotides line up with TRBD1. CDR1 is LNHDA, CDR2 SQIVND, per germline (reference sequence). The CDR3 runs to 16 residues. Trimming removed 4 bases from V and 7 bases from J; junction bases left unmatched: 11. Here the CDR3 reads CASSTHGTGNRQPQHF. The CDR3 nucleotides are TGTGCCAGTAGTACTCACGGGACAGGGAACCGGCAGCCCCAGCATTTT.

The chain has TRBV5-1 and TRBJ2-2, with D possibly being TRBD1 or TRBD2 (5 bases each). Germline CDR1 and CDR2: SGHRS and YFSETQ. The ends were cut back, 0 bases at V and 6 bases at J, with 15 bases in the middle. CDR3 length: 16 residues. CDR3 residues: CASSLGVGTTSGELFF. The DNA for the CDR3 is TGCGCCAGCAGCTTGGGGGTCGGGACGACATCCGGGGAGCTGTTTTTT.

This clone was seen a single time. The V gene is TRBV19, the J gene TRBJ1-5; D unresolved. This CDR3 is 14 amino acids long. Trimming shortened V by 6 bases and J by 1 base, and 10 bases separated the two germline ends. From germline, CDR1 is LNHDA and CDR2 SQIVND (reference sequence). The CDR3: CASRAAQSNQPQHF. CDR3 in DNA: TGTGCCAGTAGGGCCGCACAGAGCAATCAGCCCCAGCATTTT.

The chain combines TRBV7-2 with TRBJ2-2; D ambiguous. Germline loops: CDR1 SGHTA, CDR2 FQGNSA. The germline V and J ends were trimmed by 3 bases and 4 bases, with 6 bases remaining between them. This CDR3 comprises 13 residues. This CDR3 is CASSFQSTGELFF. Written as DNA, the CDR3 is TGTGCCAGCAGCTTTCAATCCACCGGGGAGCTGTTTTTT.

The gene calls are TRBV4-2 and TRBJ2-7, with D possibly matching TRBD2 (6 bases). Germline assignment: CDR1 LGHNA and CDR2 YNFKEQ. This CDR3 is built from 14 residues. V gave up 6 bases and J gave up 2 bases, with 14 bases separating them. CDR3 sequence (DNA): TGTGCCAGCAGACGGAGGGAAACACCCTACGAGCAGTACTTC. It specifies CASRRRETPYEQYF.

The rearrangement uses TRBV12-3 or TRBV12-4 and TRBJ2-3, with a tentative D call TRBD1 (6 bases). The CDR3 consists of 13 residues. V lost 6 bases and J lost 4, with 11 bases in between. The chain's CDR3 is CASSPPGADTQYF. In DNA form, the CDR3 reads TGTGCCAGCAGCCCCCCAGGGGCAGATACGCAGTATTTT.

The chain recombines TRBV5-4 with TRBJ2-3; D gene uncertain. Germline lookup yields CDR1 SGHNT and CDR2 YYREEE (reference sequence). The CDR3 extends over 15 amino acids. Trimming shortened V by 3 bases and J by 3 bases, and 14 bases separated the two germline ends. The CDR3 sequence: CASSSGQVVTDTQYF. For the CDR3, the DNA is TGTGCCAGCAGCTCGGGTCAAGTGGTGACAGATACGCAGTATTTT.

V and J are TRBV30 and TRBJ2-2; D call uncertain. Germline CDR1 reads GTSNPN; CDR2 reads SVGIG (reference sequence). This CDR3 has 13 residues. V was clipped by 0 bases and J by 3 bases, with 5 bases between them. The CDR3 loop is CAWSVHYTGELFF. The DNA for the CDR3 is TGTGCCTGGAGTGTACACTACACCGGGGAGCTGTTTTTT.

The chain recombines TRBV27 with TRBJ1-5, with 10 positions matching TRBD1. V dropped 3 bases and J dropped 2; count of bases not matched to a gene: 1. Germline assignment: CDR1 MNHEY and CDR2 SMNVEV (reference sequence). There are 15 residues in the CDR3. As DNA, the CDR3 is TGTGCCAGCAGTTTCGGGACAGGGGGCAATCAGCCCCAGCATTTT. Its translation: CASSFGTGGNQPQHF.

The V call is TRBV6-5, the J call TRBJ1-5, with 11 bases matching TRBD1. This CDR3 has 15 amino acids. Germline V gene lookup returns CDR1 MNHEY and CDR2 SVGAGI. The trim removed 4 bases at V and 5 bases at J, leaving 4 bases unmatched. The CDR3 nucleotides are TGTGCCAGCAGTTCCCGGGACAGGGGGGATCAGCCCCAGCATTTT. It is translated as CASSSRDRGDQPQHF.

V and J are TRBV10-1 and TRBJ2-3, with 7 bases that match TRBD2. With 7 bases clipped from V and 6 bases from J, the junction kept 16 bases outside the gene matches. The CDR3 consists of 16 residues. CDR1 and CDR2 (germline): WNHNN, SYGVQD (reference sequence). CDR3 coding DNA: TGCGCCAGCAACCCTTTAGGGACTACCGATGCTGATACGCAGTATTTT. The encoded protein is CASNPLGTTDADTQYF.

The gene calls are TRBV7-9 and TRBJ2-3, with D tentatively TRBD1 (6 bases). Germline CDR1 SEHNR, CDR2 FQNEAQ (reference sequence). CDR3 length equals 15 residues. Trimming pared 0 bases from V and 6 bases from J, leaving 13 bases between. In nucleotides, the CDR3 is TGTGCCAGCAGCTTAGCGCCAGGGGAAGGGGATACGCAGTATTTT. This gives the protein CASSLAPGEGDTQYF.

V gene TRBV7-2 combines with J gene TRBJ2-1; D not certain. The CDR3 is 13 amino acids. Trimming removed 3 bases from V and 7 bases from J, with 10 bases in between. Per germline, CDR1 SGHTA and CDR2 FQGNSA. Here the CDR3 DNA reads TGTGCCAGCAGCTTGCCGGGTCTGAATGAGCAGTTCTTC. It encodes CASSLPGLNEQFF.

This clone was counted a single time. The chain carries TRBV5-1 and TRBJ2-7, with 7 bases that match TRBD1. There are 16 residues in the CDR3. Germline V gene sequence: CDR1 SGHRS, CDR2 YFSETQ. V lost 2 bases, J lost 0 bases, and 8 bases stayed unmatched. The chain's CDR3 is CASSFGTDLPSYEQYF. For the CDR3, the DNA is TGCGCCAGCAGCTTCGGGACAGACTTACCCTCCTACGAGCAGTACTTC.

CDR3 DNA: TGTGCCAGCAGTTACGGTAAGGGGAACACTGAAGCTTTCTTT. Protein product: CASSYGKGNTEAFF. The rearrangement links TRBV6-2 or TRBV6-3 to TRBJ1-1; D is ambiguous. In germline, CDR1 is MNHEY, CDR2 SVGEGT. This CDR3 is 14 amino acids long. V lost 2 bases, J lost 1 base, and 8 bases lay in between.

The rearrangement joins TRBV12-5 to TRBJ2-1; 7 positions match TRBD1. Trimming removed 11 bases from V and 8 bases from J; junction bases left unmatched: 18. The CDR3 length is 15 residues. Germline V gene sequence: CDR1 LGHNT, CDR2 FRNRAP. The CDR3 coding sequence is TGTGCTCTTAAACCCGCCGGGACAGAGACGGATGAGCAGTTCTTC. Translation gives CALKPAGTETDEQFF.

The CDR3 DNA reads as TGTGCCAGCAGGGGCCCCGTCTATGGCTACACCTTC. Its protein is CASRGPVYGYTF. The V gene is TRBV12-3 or TRBV12-4, the J gene TRBJ1-2; no definite D call. V shed 6 bases and J shed 4 bases, with 9 bases lying between them. The CDR3 extends over 12 amino acids.

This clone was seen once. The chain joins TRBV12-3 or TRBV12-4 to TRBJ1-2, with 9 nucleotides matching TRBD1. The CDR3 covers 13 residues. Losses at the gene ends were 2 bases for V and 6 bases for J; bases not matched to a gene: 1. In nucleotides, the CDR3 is TGTGCCAGCAGTTTACGACAGGGGGATGGCTACACCTTC. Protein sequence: CASSLRQGDGYTF.

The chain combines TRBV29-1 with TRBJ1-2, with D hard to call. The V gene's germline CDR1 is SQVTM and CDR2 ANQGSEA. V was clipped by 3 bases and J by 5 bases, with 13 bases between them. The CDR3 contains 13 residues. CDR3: CSVDLRLGYGYTF. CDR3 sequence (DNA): TGCAGCGTTGATCTGCGTTTAGGGTATGGCTACACCTTC. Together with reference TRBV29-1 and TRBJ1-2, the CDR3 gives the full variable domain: SAVISQKPSRDICQRGTSLTIQCQVDSQVTMMFWYRQQPGQSLTLIATANQGSEATYESGFVIDKFPISRPNLTFSTLTVSNMSPEDSSIYLCSVDLRLGYGYTFGSGTRLTVV.

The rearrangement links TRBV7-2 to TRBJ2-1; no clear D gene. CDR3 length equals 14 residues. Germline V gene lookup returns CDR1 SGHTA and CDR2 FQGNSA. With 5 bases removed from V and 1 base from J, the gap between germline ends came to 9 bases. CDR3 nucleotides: TGTGCCAGCAGCCTGACCCCGTCCTACAATGAGCAGTTCTTC. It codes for CASSLTPSYNEQFF.

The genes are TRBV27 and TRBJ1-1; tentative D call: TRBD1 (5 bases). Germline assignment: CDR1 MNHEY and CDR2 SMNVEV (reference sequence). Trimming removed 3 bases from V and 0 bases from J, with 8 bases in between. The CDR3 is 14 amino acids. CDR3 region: CASSLRGMNTEAFF. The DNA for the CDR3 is TGTGCCAGCAGTTTGAGGGGAATGAACACTGAAGCTTTCTTT.

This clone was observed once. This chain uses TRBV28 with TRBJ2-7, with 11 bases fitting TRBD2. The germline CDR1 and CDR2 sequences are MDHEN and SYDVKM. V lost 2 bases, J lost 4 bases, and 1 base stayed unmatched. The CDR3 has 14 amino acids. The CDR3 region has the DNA TGTGCCAGCAGTTTAACTAGCGGGAGATACGAGCAGTACTTC. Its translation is CASSLTSGRYEQYF.

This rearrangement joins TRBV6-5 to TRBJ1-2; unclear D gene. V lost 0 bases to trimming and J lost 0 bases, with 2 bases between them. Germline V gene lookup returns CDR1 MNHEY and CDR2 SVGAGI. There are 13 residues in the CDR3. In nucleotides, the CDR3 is TGTGCCAGCAGTTACTCGTCTAACTATGGCTACACCTTC. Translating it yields CASSYSSNYGYTF.

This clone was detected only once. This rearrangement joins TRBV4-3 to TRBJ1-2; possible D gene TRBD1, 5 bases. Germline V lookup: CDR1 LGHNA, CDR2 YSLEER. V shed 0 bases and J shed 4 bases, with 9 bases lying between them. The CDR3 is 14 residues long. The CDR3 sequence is CASSQEGTVYGYTF. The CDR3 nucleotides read TGCGCCAGCAGCCAAGAGGGGACTGTCTATGGCTACACCTTC.

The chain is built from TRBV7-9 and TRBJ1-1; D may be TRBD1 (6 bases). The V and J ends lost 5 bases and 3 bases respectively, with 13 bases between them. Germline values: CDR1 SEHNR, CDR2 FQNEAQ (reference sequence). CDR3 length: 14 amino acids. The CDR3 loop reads CASSPPPGDTEAFF. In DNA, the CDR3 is TGTGCCAGCAGCCCCCCCCCAGGGGACACTGAAGCTTTCTTT.

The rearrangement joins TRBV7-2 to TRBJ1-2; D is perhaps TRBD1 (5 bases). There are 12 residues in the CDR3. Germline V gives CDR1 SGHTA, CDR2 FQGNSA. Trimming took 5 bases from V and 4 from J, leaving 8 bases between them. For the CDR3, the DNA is TGTGCCAGCAGCCCGGGACTCTATGGCTACACCTTC. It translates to CASSPGLYGYTF. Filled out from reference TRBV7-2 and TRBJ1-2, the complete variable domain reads GAGVSQSPSNKVTEKGKDVELRCDPISGHTALYWYRQSLGQGLEFLIYFQGNSAPDKSGLPSDRFSAERTGGSVSTLTIQRTQQEDSAVYLCASSPGLYGYTFGSGTRLTVV.

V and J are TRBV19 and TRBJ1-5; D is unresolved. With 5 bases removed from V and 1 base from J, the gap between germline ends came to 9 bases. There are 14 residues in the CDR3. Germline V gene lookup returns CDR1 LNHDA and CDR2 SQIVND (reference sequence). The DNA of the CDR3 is TGTGCCAGTAGTTTCTGGGGAAGCAATCAGCCCCAGCATTTT. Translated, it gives CASSFWGSNQPQHF.

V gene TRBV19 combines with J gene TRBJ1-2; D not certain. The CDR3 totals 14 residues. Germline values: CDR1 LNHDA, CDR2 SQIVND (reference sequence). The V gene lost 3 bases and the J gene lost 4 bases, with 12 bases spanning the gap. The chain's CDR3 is CASSISTGTYGYTF. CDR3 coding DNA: TGTGCCAGTAGTATTAGCACGGGTACCTATGGCTACACCTTC.

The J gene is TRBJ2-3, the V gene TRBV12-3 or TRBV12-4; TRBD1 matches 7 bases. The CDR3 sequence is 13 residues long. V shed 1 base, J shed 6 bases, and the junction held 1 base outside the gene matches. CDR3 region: CASSLGTGDTQYF. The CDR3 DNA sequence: TGTGCCAGCAGTTTAGGGACAGGCGATACGCAGTATTTT.